This TCR beta chain was profiled in a study of cytomegalovirus exposure and HLA in healthy donors. The overall study: Drawn from HLA-typed donors, tens of millions of unique TCRs were held in an early data release.

The PCR had 60 Vbeta and 13 Jbeta primers. TCRdb keeps only in-frame clones here, not all; method: immunoSEQ multiplex PCR. The repertoire holds about 220,000 clones, with approximately 82% as singletons. The CDR3 spans 16 residues. CDR1 ENHRY and CDR2 SYGVKD come from the germline V gene. The junction had 16 bases not matched to a gene; V was cut back by 10 bases and J by 2 bases. Material: PBMCs. The rearrangement joins TRBV10-3 to TRBJ2-7; 8 bases fit TRBD1. This receptor was identified in a man aged 18 to 30 in good health and CMV-seronegative. CDR3 loop: CATTAITGTGAYEQYF. CDR3 DNA: TGTGCCACCACAGCGATAACAGGGACAGGCGCCTACGAGCAGTACTTC.